The 25 T cell receptor beta chains presented below share a single source sample, sequenced in a study of T cells after yellow fever vaccination. TCRdb independently ran MiXCR on the 5' RACE reads; one entry per CDR3 protein. The sample includes around 320,000 distinct CDR3 sequences, 4% to 5.5% of them seen just once. The source material was PBMCs, sampled 15 days after the yellow fever booster vaccination. All receptors derive from a man younger than 35 who received the YFV17D yellow fever vaccine.

This clonotype was seen more than once but under ten times. The chain joins TRBV2 to TRBJ2-5; TRBD1 matches at 12 bases. The CDR3 loop spans 14 amino acids. V shed 7 bases, J shed 5 bases, and the junction held 5 bases outside the gene matches. The germline gives CDR1 SNHLY, CDR2 FYNNEI. This CDR3 reads CASNRDRGHETQYF. CDR3 in DNA: TGTGCCAGCAATCGGGACAGGGGGCATGAGACCCAGTACTTC. Full variable domain (rest looked up from reference TRBV2 and TRBJ2-5): EPEVTQTPSHQVTQMGQEVILRCVPISNHLYFYWYRQILGQKVEFLVSFYNNEISEKSEIFDDQFSVERPDGSNFTLKIRSTKLEDSAMYFCASNRDRGHETQYFGPGTRLLVL.

This clonotype was detected only a few times. The chain couples TRBV6-6 to TRBJ2-1; 10 bases agree with TRBD1. The CDR3 runs 14 residues. Per germline, CDR1 MNHNY and CDR2 SVGAGI (reference sequence). V shed 2 bases and J 7 bases; nucleotides not matched to a gene: 2. The CDR3 DNA reads as TGTGCCAGCAGTTACGGGACAGGGGTGAATGAGCAGTTCTTC. This codes for CASSYGTGVNEQFF.

This clonotype showed up just a few times. The genes are TRBV29-1 and TRBJ2-5, with D perhaps assigned TRBD1 or TRBD2 (5 bases each). The CDR3 is 13 amino acids. V gave up 4 bases and J gave up 3 bases, with 12 bases separating them. Germline CDR1 and CDR2: SQVTM and ANQGSEA. The CDR3 reads CSVGGTEEETQYF. The CDR3 DNA sequence: TGCAGCGTTGGAGGGACGGAGGAAGAGACCCAGTACTTC.

This clonotype occurred many times. The V gene is TRBV5-6, the J gene TRBJ2-3; D assignment may be TRBD1 or TRBD2 (5 bases each). Trimming took 2 bases from V and 1 from J, leaving 14 bases between them. The germline V gene has CDR1 SGHDT and CDR2 YYEEEE. This CDR3 is built from 16 residues. The CDR3 nucleotides read TGTGCCAGCAGCTTAAGGTCAGGGAGCGGCACAGATACGCAGTATTTT. Residues: CASSLRSGSGTDTQYF.

The sample holds a few counts of this clonotype. The chain carries TRBV30 and TRBJ1-2; D possibly corresponds to TRBD1 (5 bases). Looked up from germline, CDR1 is GTSNPN and CDR2 is SVGIG (reference sequence). The CDR3 loop spans 11 amino acids. V dropped 3 bases and J dropped 7 bases, with 9 bases sitting between them. The CDR3 bases are TGTGCCTGGAGCGCAGGGTCTGGCTACACCTTC. Protein: CAWSAGSGYTF.

This clonotype occurred many times. The rearrangement uses TRBV4-3 and TRBJ2-5; a possible D gene is TRBD1 (5 bases). The CDR3 runs to 13 residues. Germline V CDR1 and CDR2: LGHNA, YSLEER. With 8 bases removed from V and 4 bases from J, the gap between germline ends came to 14 bases. The CDR3 loop is CASAGSIVETQYF. Written as DNA, the CDR3 is TGCGCCAGCGCAGGGTCGATTGTAGAGACCCAGTACTTC.

This clonotype was seen repeatedly, ten times or more. The chain couples TRBV10-3 to TRBJ2-5; 8 positions agree with TRBD2. The V gene's germline CDR1 is ENHRY and CDR2 SYGVKD. Losses at the gene ends were 6 bases for V and 5 bases for J; bases not matched to a gene: 8. This CDR3 comprises 14 residues. CDR3 bases: TGTGCCATCAGAAGTAGCGGGGAGCCGGAGACCCAGTACTTC. Translation: CAIRSSGEPETQYF.

There are many counts of this clonotype. The chain is built from TRBV21-1 and TRBJ1-5; the DNA was not compared with TRBD1, the D call given in the table. TRBV21-1 constitutes a pseudogene. CDR3 length equals 17 residues. The CDR3 DNA is TGTGCCAGCAGACGAGGAACAGGGGGCGAAAGGTCTCAGCCCCAGCATTTT. Amino acid sequence: CASRRGTGGERSQPQHF.

In its sample, this clonotype was seen many times. As DNA, the CDR3 is TGTGCCAGCAGGACCGGGGGGTATGGCTACACCTTC. Amino acid sequence: CASRTGGYGYTF. The chain couples TRBV12-3 or TRBV12-4 to TRBJ1-2, with TRBD1 as a possible D gene (5 bases). V lost 6 bases and J 5 bases, leaving 10 bases between the germline ends. This CDR3 comprises 12 residues.

Only a few counts were recorded for this clonotype. This sequence joins TRBV5-6 and TRBJ2-1; a possible D gene is TRBD2 (5 bases). The germline V and J ends were trimmed by 0 bases and 3 bases, with 10 bases remaining between them. Germline values: CDR1 SGHDT, CDR2 YYEEEE. The CDR3 has 15 amino acids. CDR3 loop: CASSLDRGYYNEQFF. CDR3 nucleotide sequence: TGTGCCAGCAGCTTGGATCGGGGATACTACAATGAGCAGTTCTTC.

This clonotype showed up many times. The J gene is TRBJ2-2, the V gene TRBV25-1; D is possibly TRBD1 or TRBD2 (5 bases each). Looked up from germline, CDR1 is MGHDK and CDR2 is SYGVNS. The ends were cut back, 1 base at V and 7 bases at J, with 7 bases in the middle. This CDR3 contains 13 residues. The DNA of the CDR3 is TGTGCCAGCAGTGAATCTGGGGGCGGGGAGCTGTTTTTT. Amino acids: CASSESGGGELFF.

There are a few counts of this clonotype. The limits of the CDR3 on the DNA are not certain, so only TCRdb's listed CDR3 is given. The chain employs TRBV7-2 and TRBJ2-2; whether TRBD1, the table's D call, matches the DNA was not checked. Per the germline V gene, CDR1 is SGHTA and CDR2 is FQGNSA. The CDR3 is 15 amino acids in total, end residues counted. CDR3 region: CASSLQGVTFGELFF.

This clonotype has at least ten counts. The chain couples TRBV5-6 to TRBJ2-1; TRBD1 aligns across 7 bases. The germline V gene has CDR1 SGHDT and CDR2 YYEEEE. This CDR3 is 15 amino acids long. Unmatched junction bases numbered 4, after V lost 1 base and J lost 3 bases. The CDR3 nucleotides read TGTGCCAGCAGCTTGTTTCAGGGGGACTACAATGAGCAGTTCTTC. Translation: CASSLFQGDYNEQFF.

This clonotype was seen repeatedly, ten times or more. The chain uses TRBV6-5 and TRBJ1-1; no clear D gene. Looked up from germline, CDR1 is MNHEY and CDR2 is SVGAGI. V was trimmed by 5 bases and J by 6 bases, leaving 19 bases between them. The CDR3 spans 15 residues. The DNA for the CDR3 is TGTGCCAGCAGTAACGTCCGGACGGGAAGCCCTGAAGCTTTCTTT. Encoded protein: CASSNVRTGSPEAFF.

This chain uses TRBV19 with TRBJ2-3; D possibly corresponds to TRBD1 (6 bases). Germline CDR1 reads LNHDA; CDR2 reads SQIVND (reference sequence). V was cut by 5 bases and J by 4 bases, with 19 bases left in between. The CDR3 has 16 residues. CDR3 sequence reads: CASSGTDRRTPDTQYF. The CDR3 bases are TGTGCCAGTAGTGGGACCGACAGGCGCACACCAGATACGCAGTATTTT.

This clonotype was found a few times. This chain uses TRBV4-2 with TRBJ2-7; 9 bases fit TRBD2. Germline loops: CDR1 LGHNA, CDR2 YNFKEQ. The CDR3 spans 16 residues. The V segment lost 4 bases and the J segment 0 bases; nucleotides outside the gene matches: 7. CDR3 coding DNA: TGTGCCAGCAGCCTTCGTAGCGGGGGCCTCTCCTACGAGCAGTACTTC. Residues: CASSLRSGGLSYEQYF.

The chain carries TRBV5-3 and TRBJ2-1; D unclear. TRBV5-3 is identified as an open reading frame with a role that is uncertain. V lost 2 bases, J lost 8 bases, and 5 bases lay in between. This CDR3 contains 11 residues. CDR3 bases: TGTGCCAGAAGCTTTACGGATGAGCAGTTCTTC. Translation: CARSFTDEQFF.

In its sample, this clonotype was seen many times. The chain is built from TRBV12-3 or TRBV12-4 and TRBJ1-6; the D gene is possibly TRBD1 (6 bases). The ends were cut back, 3 bases at V and 10 bases at J, with 16 bases in the middle. This CDR3 comprises 15 residues. The CDR3 DNA follows: TGTGCCAGCAGTTTGGGCACAGGGCTAGGGTCACCCCTCCACTTT. This translates into CASSLGTGLGSPLHF.

This clonotype was recorded many times. The genes are TRBV10-3 and TRBJ1-5; D gene ambiguous. The CDR3 loop spans 14 amino acids. Germline-derived CDR1 and CDR2 are ENHRY and SYGVKD. Trimming took 2 bases from V and 3 from J, leaving 8 bases between them. In DNA, the CDR3 is TGTGCCATCAGTGAGAGGGCCGACAATCAGCCCCAGCATTTT. As protein: CAISERADNQPQHF.

This chain connects TRBV14 to TRBJ1-1; D is undetermined. V was clipped by 0 bases and J by 4 bases, with 6 bases between them. This CDR3 comprises 13 residues. Germline V gives CDR1 SGHDN, CDR2 FVKESK. The CDR3 reads CASSQEFSTEAFF. The CDR3 DNA sequence: TGTGCCAGCAGCCAAGAATTCTCCACTGAAGCTTTCTTT. The entire variable domain, with the rest obtained from reference TRBV14 and TRBJ1-1, is as follows: EAGVTQFPSHSVIEKGQTVTLRCDPISGHDNLYWYRRVMGKEIKFLLHFVKESKQDESGMPNNRFLAERTGGTYSTLKVQPAELEDSGVYFCASSQEFSTEAFFGQGTRLTVV.

This clonotype has ten or more counts. The chain employs TRBV4-3 and TRBJ2-5; 11 bases map to TRBD2. Germline values: CDR1 LGHNA, CDR2 YSLEER. The V segment lost 2 bases and the J segment 4 bases; nucleotides outside the gene matches: 12. This CDR3 is 18 amino acids long. This CDR3 reads CASSQKPAGLAGGETQYF. The CDR3 nucleotides read TGCGCCAGCAGCCAAAAACCGGCCGGGCTAGCGGGGGGAGAGACCCAGTACTTC.

This clonotype was recorded at least ten times. The chain joins TRBV29-1 to TRBJ2-3; D not certain. Germline V lookup: CDR1 SQVTM, CDR2 ANQGSEA. Trimming stripped 4 bases from V and 0 bases from J, with 14 bases between. This CDR3 contains 15 residues. This CDR3 is CSVAQAGLSTDTQYF. The CDR3 DNA reads as TGCAGCGTTGCCCAAGCCGGCTTAAGCACAGATACGCAGTATTTT.

The rearrangement joins TRBV12-3 or TRBV12-4 to TRBJ1-1; D unclear. The CDR3 consists of 13 residues. Deletions cut 3 bases from V and 4 bases from J, with 9 bases between. The CDR3 DNA reads TGTGCCAGCAGTTTCAGGCGGTCCACTGAAGCTTTCTTT. This encodes CASSFRRSTEAFF.

The chain has TRBV7-8 and TRBJ2-2; D is uncertain. The CDR3 is made up of 11 amino acids. V lost 7 bases to trimming and J lost 6 bases, with 6 bases between them. Per germline, CDR1 SGHVS and CDR2 FQNEAQ. CDR3 coding DNA: TGTGCCAGCAATGATGCCGGGGAGCTGTTTTTT. Its translation: CASNDAGELFF.

The chain employs TRBV12-3 or TRBV12-4 and TRBJ1-3; the match to TRBD1 covers 9 bases. V gave up 3 bases and J gave up 6 bases; unmatched junction bases: 6. This CDR3 is built from 15 residues. The DNA for the CDR3 is TGTGCCAGCAGTTTTTCGGGACAGGGTAAAAACACCATATATTTT. Its protein is CASSFSGQGKNTIYF.